This T cell receptor beta chain appears in the sequencing data of a study of T cells in Graves' hyperthyroidism and ophthalmopathy (dated by TCRdb to about 2019). With respect to the entire study: Peripheral blood was collected at initial diagnosis, before any treatment. TCR V-J signatures able to tell the groups apart were searched for in a discovery cohort of more than 90 patients, of whom more than 40 had Graves' ophthalmopathy and more than 55 had stable Graves' hyperthyroidism. An independent validation cohort of around 20 hyperthyroidism patients and 17 patients who later progressed to ophthalmopathy tested prospective prediction of ophthalmopathy. The roughly 100 discovery patients were randomly split 7:3 into training and test sets. In several Graves' hyperthyroidism patients, the study also compared T-cell repertoires from thyroid tissue with T-cell repertoires from blood. Once sampling was done, hyperthyroidism patients were given methimazole at a starting dose of 30 mg daily, whereas ophthalmopathy patients were given high-dose intravenous methylprednisolone. The paper describes TCR Vbeta CDR3 sequencing of 120 to 150 peripheral blood samples, made up of roughly 40 ophthalmopathy patients, 70 to 75 hyperthyroidism patients and 17 progressor patients.

The CDR3 holds 15 amino acids from the cysteine to the phenylalanine. Of all the DNA, just the CDR3 is kept, 45 bases in frame from base 1. The germline V gene yields LGHNA for CDR1 and YSLEER for CDR2. V and J are truncated by 0 bases and 5 bases respectively, leaving an intervening sequence of 12 bases. What the work shows at the level of the full study, not this receptor alone: No statistical method was used to set the sample size in advance, and investigators knew the group allocation. A model built on a 13 V-J signature distinguished ophthalmopathy from stable hyperthyroidism, reaching around 88% sensitivity and under 84% specificity in cross-validation and 80%/75% in testing. In validation, the model predicted progression to ophthalmopathy with over 65% sensitivity and 72% to 85% specificity, a median of 6.5 months before onset. Most expanded thyroid clonotypes (frequency above 0.001) were also detected in blood, a finding suggesting that blood repertoires may reflect thyroid immune responses.

The TCR beta CDR3 regions were amplified from RNA transcripts. A first-round RT-PCR of the TCR CDR3 used the HTBI primer set with the Qiagen OneStep RT-PCR kit. Libraries were constructed in a second round of multiplex PCR, after which size selection and purification were carried out. The libraries were sequenced on an Illumina HiSeq2000 using paired-end 100 bp reads. Concerning the study's data processing: SOAPnuke was used to process the raw data, throwing out any read that contained adapters or uncalled bases, had a mean Phred below 15, or lacked an exact constant-primer or identifier match. High-quality paired reads were merged with COPE v1.2.5, and unique nucleotide sequences were defined as clonotypes. Clonotypes were aligned to IMGT TRBV, TRBD and TRBJ reference segments using MiTCR v1.1. Only V-J combinations with frequency above 0.0001, covering 99.2% of repertoires, were analysed. A TCS score was defined as the ratio of F50 (clonal expansion) to E x V (chaos), with BLOSUM62-based TCRdist applied between CDR3 peptides within each V-J. Welch's t-statistics and random forest reduced 500 to 650 V-J features to 10 to 15, which were used in a naive Bayes classifier (R e1071). The public reads were reanalyzed by TCRdb: fastp trimming at Q25, MiXCR alignment, in-frame beta chains only. Rows are unified per CDR3 protein, each entry keeping the most common DNA and genes. These V and J calls rely on TCRdb rather than the paper's analysis. The sample data list about 640,000 distinct CDR3 sequences, and 20% of these were observed just once. Of the sample, more than 30% falls within the top ten clones.

This clonotype has a handful of counts. Its target antigen remains unknown. No per-base quality is available; no much larger clone lies one base away. In the ophthalmopathy patients, disease was moderately to severely active, with a Clinical Activity Score of 3 or more, a NOSPECS grade of 4 or more, and a duration of less than 3 months. Patients with uncontrolled infections, other autoimmune diseases, pregnancy or lactation were excluded. Diagnoses were established on the basis of clinical symptoms, serum thyroxine and TRAb, thyroid ultrasound, and orbital computed tomography. Ficoll-Paque density gradient centrifugation was used to isolate PBMCs from around 9.1 ml of fresh peripheral blood. Trizol reagent was used to extract total RNA, and RNA quality was then checked on an Agilent 2100 Bioanalyzer.

Recombination joined TRBV4-3 with TRBJ2-3; the D gene remains uncertain. Sequencing input: blood. This clonotype was obtained from a man younger than 40 with Graves' ophthalmopathy. DNA sequence: TGCGCCAGCAGCCAAGATGGCAGGATAGAAGATACGCAGTATTTT. This translates into CASSQDGRIEDTQYF.